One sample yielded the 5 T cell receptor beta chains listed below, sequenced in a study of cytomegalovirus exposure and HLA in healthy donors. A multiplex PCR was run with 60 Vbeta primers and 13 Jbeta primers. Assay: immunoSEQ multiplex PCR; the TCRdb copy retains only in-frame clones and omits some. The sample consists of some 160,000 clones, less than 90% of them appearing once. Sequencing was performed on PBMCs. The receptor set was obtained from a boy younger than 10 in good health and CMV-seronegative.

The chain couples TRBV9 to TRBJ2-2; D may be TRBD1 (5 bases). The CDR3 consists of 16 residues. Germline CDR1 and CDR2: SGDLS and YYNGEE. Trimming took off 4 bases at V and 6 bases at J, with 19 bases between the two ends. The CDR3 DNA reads TGTGCCAGCAGCAGGAGAGACAGTTATCCGTCCGGGGAGCTGTTTTTT. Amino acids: CASSRRDSYPSGELFF. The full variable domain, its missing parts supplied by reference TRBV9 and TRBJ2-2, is DSGVTQTPKHLITATGQRVTLRCSPRSGDLSVYWYQQSLDQGLQFLIQYYNGEERAKGNILERFSAQQFPDLHSELNLSSLELGDSALYFCASSRRDSYPSGELFFGEGSRLTVL.

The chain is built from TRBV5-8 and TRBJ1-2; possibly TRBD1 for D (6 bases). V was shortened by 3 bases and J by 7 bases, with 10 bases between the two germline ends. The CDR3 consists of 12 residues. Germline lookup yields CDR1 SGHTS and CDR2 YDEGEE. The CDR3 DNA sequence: TGTGCCAGCAGCTGGGGGACAACTGGCTACACCTTC. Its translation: CASSWGTTGYTF.

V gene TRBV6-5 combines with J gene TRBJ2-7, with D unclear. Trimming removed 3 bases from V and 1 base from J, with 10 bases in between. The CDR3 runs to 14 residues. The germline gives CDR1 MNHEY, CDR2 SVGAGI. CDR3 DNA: TGTGCCAGCAGTTATCTCGCCGGTTCCTACGAGCAGTACTTC. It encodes CASSYLAGSYEQYF.

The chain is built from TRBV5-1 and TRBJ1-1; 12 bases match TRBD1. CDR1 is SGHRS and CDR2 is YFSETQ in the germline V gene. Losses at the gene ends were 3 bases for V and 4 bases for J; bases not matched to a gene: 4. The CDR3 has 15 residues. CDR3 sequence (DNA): TGCGCCAGCAGCTGGGGGACAGGGGGCGGCACTGAAGCTTTCTTT. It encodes CASSWGTGGGTEAFF. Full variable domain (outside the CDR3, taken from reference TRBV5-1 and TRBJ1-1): KAGVTQTPRYLIKTRGQQVTLSCSPISGHRSVSWYQQTPGQGLQFLFEYFSETQRNKGNFPGRFSGRQFSNSRSEMNVSTLELGDSALYLCASSWGTGGGTEAFFGQGTRLTVV.

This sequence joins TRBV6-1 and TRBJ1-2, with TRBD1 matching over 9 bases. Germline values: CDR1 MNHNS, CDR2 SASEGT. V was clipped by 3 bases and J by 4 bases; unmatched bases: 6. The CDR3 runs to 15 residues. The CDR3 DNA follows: TGTGCCAGCAGTGACCAAACAGGGGGCAGCTATGGCTACACCTTC. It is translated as CASSDQTGGSYGYTF.